This T cell receptor (beta chain) was identified in a study of T-cell reconstitution after alpha-beta-depleted transplantation in children. It was with unique molecular identifiers that the TCRbeta library was prepared. TCRdb re-derived calls from the PCR reads in MiXCR, one entry per CDR3 protein. In the table there are about 180,000 distinct CDR3 sequences, approximately 12% of which are singletons. Trimming took off 0 bases at V and 7 bases at J, with 7 bases between the two ends. Germline CDR1 reads KGHSH; CDR2 reads LQKENI. The CDR3 runs 13 residues. This clonotype was observed many times. Its antigen remains unknown. Study-level results: Surviving recipient T cells and thymic progenitors accounted for the high day-60 TCRbeta diversity observed in some patients. Reportedly, only several hundred clones from non-depleted graft cells drove alpha-beta T-cell counts at about two months. From newly produced T cells came most of the T-cell counts and diversity one year after transplant.

The material was PBMCs, obtained before TCRalphabeta/CD19-depleted stem cell transplant. The rearrangement joins TRBV18 to TRBJ1-5; tentatively, D is TRBD1 (5 bases). This clonotype was sampled from a boy aged 2 to 10 with acute myeloid leukemia, due to receive a stem cell transplant. CDR3 region: CASSPPGGQPQHF. DNA of the CDR3: TGTGCCAGCTCACCACCGGGGGGGCAGCCCCAGCATTTT.